The 32 T cell receptor beta chains below were found in one sample sequenced in a study of blood T cell repertoires in COVID-19. Clones were read by immunoSEQ multiplex PCR, and TCRdb kept only the in-frame ones, dropping some. Of about 48,000 clones listed, 75% to 85% are singletons. The sequencing input was peripheral blood. These receptors originate from a man in his forties or fifties with acute or convalescent COVID-19.

This clone was counted a single time. This rearrangement joins TRBV3-1 (or the pseudogene TRBV3-2) to TRBJ1-2; the match to TRBD1 covers 7 bases. The CDR3 covers 14 residues. Germline values: CDR1 LGHDT, CDR2 YNNKEL (reference sequence). V dropped 3 bases and J dropped 8; count of bases not matched to a gene: 9. CDR3: CASSHSRGMGGYTF. The CDR3, as DNA: TGTGCCAGCAGCCATTCCAGGGGGATGGGGGGCTACACCTTC.

The V gene is TRBV27, the J gene TRBJ2-6; 9 nucleotides agree with TRBD1. CDR1 is MNHEY, CDR2 SMNVEV, per germline (reference sequence). V shed 7 bases and J 0 bases; nucleotides not matched to a gene: 13. This CDR3 comprises 19 residues. The CDR3 bases are TGTGCCAGCAAAATCTCGGGGACAGGGCTCATCTCTGGGGCCAACGTCCTGACTTTC. It codes for CASKISGTGLISGANVLTF.

This chain uses TRBV9 with TRBJ1-6; 8 bases are shared with TRBD1. Germline V CDR1 and CDR2: SGDLS, YYNGEE. V lost 1 base to trimming and J lost 7 bases; unmatched junction nucleotides: 4. The CDR3 sequence is 15 residues long. The CDR3 region is CASSVRDRLNSPLHF. The DNA of the CDR3 is TGTGCCAGCAGCGTAAGGGACAGGTTGAATTCACCCCTCCACTTT.

The V and J genes are TRBV5-1 and TRBJ1-1; 7 nucleotides match TRBD1. The CDR3 is 14 amino acids. CDR1 is SGHRS and CDR2 is YFSETQ in the germline V gene. Trimming at V came to 5 bases and at J to 5 bases, leaving 9 bases not matched to a gene. CDR3 loop: CASRLESGGTEAFF. DNA of the CDR3: TGCGCCAGCAGATTAGAGTCAGGGGGGACTGAAGCTTTCTTT. The complete variable domain, with remaining parts taken from reference TRBV5-1 and TRBJ1-1, reads KAGVTQTPRYLIKTRGQQVTLSCSPISGHRSVSWYQQTPGQGLQFLFEYFSETQRNKGNFPGRFSGRQFSNSRSEMNVSTLELGDSALYLCASRLESGGTEAFFGQGTRLTVV.

The chain recombines TRBV6-2 or TRBV6-3 with TRBJ2-7, with TRBD2 identical over 9 bases. CDR3 length: 15 residues. With V trimmed by 5 bases and J by 0 bases, 5 bases remained unmatched. Germline CDR1 MNHEY, CDR2 SVGEGT. The CDR3 sequence: CASSRRLAVSYEQYF. Written as DNA, the CDR3 is TGTGCCAGCAGTAGACGACTAGCGGTCTCCTACGAGCAGTACTTC.

V usage is TRBV27 and J usage is TRBJ1-5, with 7 positions matching TRBD1. CDR3 length: 15 amino acids. The germline V gene encodes CDR1 MNHEY and CDR2 SMNVEV (reference sequence). The trim removed 4 bases at V and 3 bases at J, leaving 6 bases unmatched. The CDR3 nucleotides read TGTGCCAGCAGTTCCTACAGGGGCGTCAATCAGCCCCAGCATTTT. It is translated as CASSSYRGVNQPQHF.

This rearrangement joins TRBV2 to TRBJ2-4; D is possibly TRBD1 (5 bases). Deletions cut 6 bases from V and 4 bases from J, with 13 bases between. This CDR3 contains 14 residues. Germline CDR1 and CDR2: SNHLY and FYNNEI. The CDR3 is CASRIQGTKNIQYF. The CDR3 DNA reads TGTGCCAGCAGAATCCAGGGAACTAAAAACATTCAGTACTTC.

This chain links TRBV19 with TRBJ1-1; no clear D gene. The V gene lost 6 bases and the J gene lost 1 base, with 12 bases spanning the gap. The CDR3 spans 14 residues. Germline CDR1 reads LNHDA; CDR2 reads SQIVND (reference sequence). The CDR3 spells CASSYMGSNTEAFF. The CDR3 bases are TGTGCCAGTAGCTATATGGGCTCGAACACTGAAGCTTTCTTT.

The V call is TRBV12-3 or TRBV12-4, the J call TRBJ1-2; TRBD1 is a possible D gene (5 bases). This CDR3 has 12 residues. V was pared by 8 bases and J by 4 bases, with 11 bases between. CDR3 DNA sequence: TGTGCCAGCCGACAGACCGCCTATGGCTACACCTTC. It is translated as CASRQTAYGYTF.

This chain uses TRBV7-9 with TRBJ1-1; D possibly corresponds to TRBD1 (6 bases). CDR1 and CDR2 from the germline V gene are SEHNR and FQNEAQ (reference sequence). V was clipped by 3 bases and J by 4 bases, with 15 bases between them. CDR3 length: 15 amino acids. This chain's CDR3 is CASSFPRGGITEAFF. The CDR3 bases are TGTGCCAGCAGCTTCCCCAGGGGTGGGATCACTGAAGCTTTCTTT.

The chain carries TRBV3-1 (or the pseudogene TRBV3-2) and TRBJ2-5, with TRBD2 as a possible D gene (5 bases). The CDR3 loop spans 16 amino acids. The germline gives CDR1 LGHDT, CDR2 YNNKEL (reference sequence). The ends were cut back, 3 bases at V and 5 bases at J, with 19 bases in the middle. CDR3 in amino acids: CASSHPSTRGAETQYF. CDR3 coding DNA: TGTGCCAGCAGCCACCCCTCGACCCGGGGTGCGGAGACCCAGTACTTC.

The chain joins TRBV18 to TRBJ2-2; 7 bases are shared with TRBD2. With V trimmed by 8 bases and J by 0 bases, 6 bases remained unmatched. The CDR3 loop spans 15 amino acids. Germline V gives CDR1 KGHSH, CDR2 LQKENI. The CDR3 coding sequence is TGTGCCAGCCCAACTAGCGCGACGAACACCGGGGAGCTGTTTTTT. Translated: CASPTSATNTGELFF.

This clone was counted between two and nine times. The chain recombines TRBV10-3 with TRBJ1-5; 7 nucleotides agree with TRBD1. Unmatched junction bases numbered 5, after V lost 9 bases and J lost 0 bases. The CDR3 is 14 amino acids. Looked up from germline, CDR1 is ENHRY and CDR2 is SYGVKD. CDR3 region: CAMGDSRSNQPQHF. Written as DNA, the CDR3 is TGTGCCATGGGGGACAGCCGTAGCAATCAGCCCCAGCATTTT.

The V gene is TRBV30, the J gene TRBJ2-2; TRBD1 agrees at 9 bases. The CDR3 extends over 16 amino acids. The trim removed 3 bases at V and 2 bases at J, leaving 7 bases unmatched. Germline V gives CDR1 GTSNPN, CDR2 SVGIG (reference sequence). CDR3 in amino acids: CAWRGTGRGNTGELFF. CDR3 coding DNA: TGTGCCTGGAGGGGGACAGGGCGGGGAAACACCGGGGAGCTGTTTTTT.

The V gene is TRBV5-1, the J gene TRBJ2-3; 9 bases fit TRBD2. CDR1 is SGHRS, CDR2 YFSETQ, per germline. V lost 5 bases, J lost 6 bases, and 7 bases stayed unmatched. This CDR3 contains 14 residues. The CDR3 coding sequence is TGCGCCAGCAGAGGCGGGGGGGCCGCTGATACGCAGTATTTT. It translates to CASRGGGAADTQYF.

V and J are TRBV4-3 and TRBJ1-1; D gene uncertain. The germline V gene has CDR1 LGHNA and CDR2 YSLEER. Trimming stripped 4 bases from V and 4 bases from J, with 16 bases between. This CDR3 is 15 amino acids long. The CDR3 protein is CASSREISVVTEAFF. The CDR3 DNA reads as TGCGCCAGCAGCCGAGAAATTAGTGTGGTCACTGAAGCTTTCTTT.

V gene TRBV27 combines with J gene TRBJ2-7; D is possibly TRBD2 (5 bases). Trimming took off 5 bases at V and 4 bases at J, with 12 bases between the two ends. CDR1 is MNHEY, CDR2 SMNVEV, per germline (reference sequence). CDR3 length equals 13 residues. The CDR3: CASSTGRGYEQYF. In DNA, the CDR3 is TGTGCCAGCAGTACCGGAAGAGGGTACGAGCAGTACTTC.

V is TRBV28 and J is TRBJ1-2; tentative D call: TRBD1 (6 bases). The germline CDR1 and CDR2 sequences are MDHEN and SYDVKM. The CDR3 contains 13 residues. The V end lost 2 bases, the J end lost 7 bases, and 11 bases lay between the germline ends. The CDR3 region is CASSLRQGFGYTF. DNA of the CDR3: TGTGCCAGCAGTTTACGGCAGGGGTTTGGCTACACCTTC.

J is TRBJ1-4 and V is TRBV5-1; the D is unclear. Germline values: CDR1 SGHRS, CDR2 YFSETQ. The CDR3 is made up of 15 amino acids. With 0 bases removed from V and 5 bases from J, the gap between germline ends came to 11 bases. The CDR3, as DNA: TGCGCCAGCAGCTTGGAGTTGGGAGAGAATGAAAAACTGTTTTTT. Translated: CASSLELGENEKLFF.

The chain joins TRBV24-1 to TRBJ2-1; 11 nucleotides align to TRBD2. The trim removed 4 bases at V and 8 bases at J, leaving 12 bases unmatched. Germline CDR1 KGHDR, CDR2 SFDVKD. The CDR3 covers 17 residues. CDR3 protein: CATSDPGTSGLLDEQFF. DNA of the CDR3: TGTGCCACCAGTGACCCGGGGACTAGCGGCCTCCTCGATGAGCAGTTCTTC.

This clone was picked up one time. CDR3 nucleotides: TGTGCCAGCAGCGTAGCTTCTGGAAACACCATATATTTT. Translating it yields CASSVASGNTIYF. The chain recombines TRBV9 with TRBJ1-3, with unresolved D. Germline lookup yields CDR1 SGDLS and CDR2 YYNGEE. Deletions cut 0 bases from V and 1 base from J, with 2 bases between. CDR3 length: 13 residues.

This sequence joins TRBV10-3 and TRBJ2-2; D call uncertain. V gave up 7 bases and J gave up 0 bases, with 6 bases separating them. This CDR3 is 13 amino acids long. The germline V gene has CDR1 ENHRY and CDR2 SYGVKD. CDR3 bases: TGTGCCATCAAGGAGACGAACACCGGGGAGCTGTTTTTT. This codes for CAIKETNTGELFF.

The chain couples TRBV9 to TRBJ2-1, with 9 bases fitting TRBD1. Germline CDR1 and CDR2: SGDLS and YYNGEE. The CDR3 has 16 amino acids. V gave up 4 bases and J gave up 10 bases; unmatched junction bases: 15. The CDR3 DNA follows: TGTGCCAGCAGCTTAAAGACAGGGGGGTTTACAGAAGAGCAGTTCTTC. As protein: CASSLKTGGFTEEQFF.

The chain employs TRBV30 and TRBJ2-3, with 11 bases lining up with TRBD2. Germline trimming cut 2 bases from V and 0 bases from J; bases unmatched to any gene: 7. This CDR3 is 17 amino acids long. Germline CDR1 reads GTSNPN; CDR2 reads SVGIG (reference sequence). CDR3 sequence reads: CAWSTSSGGLSTDTQYF. CDR3 DNA sequence: TGTGCCTGGAGTACGTCTAGCGGGGGGCTGAGCACAGATACGCAGTATTTT.

The CDR3 DNA sequence: TGTGCCAGCAGTTCGACAGTCCAAAGCAATCAGCCCCAGCATTTT. Translating gives CASSSTVQSNQPQHF. The rearrangement uses TRBV28 and TRBJ1-5; TRBD1 is a possible D gene (5 bases). The germline gives CDR1 MDHEN, CDR2 SYDVKM. This CDR3 has 15 amino acids. Trimming shortened V by 4 bases and J by 1 base, and 11 bases separated the two germline ends. Variable domain in full (rest from reference TRBV28 and TRBJ1-5): DVKVTQSSRYLVKRTGEKVFLECVQDMDHENMFWYRQDPGLGLRLIYFSYDVKMKEKGDIPEGYSVSREKKERFSLILESASTNQTSMYLCASSSTVQSNQPQHFGDGTRLSIL.

CDR3 in amino acids: CASSKERTYNEQFF. The DNA of the CDR3 is TGTGCCAGTAGTAAGGAGAGGACCTACAATGAGCAGTTCTTC. The J gene is TRBJ2-1, the V gene TRBV19; D ambiguous. Germline lookup yields CDR1 LNHDA and CDR2 SQIVND (reference sequence). V lost 4 bases and J 2 bases, leaving 9 bases between the germline ends. This CDR3 has 14 residues.

The V gene is TRBV7-6, the J gene TRBJ1-5, with TRBD1 as a possible D gene (6 bases). V was trimmed by 2 bases and J by 4 bases, leaving 18 bases between them. CDR1 and CDR2 (germline): SGHVS, FNYEAQ. The CDR3 loop spans 17 amino acids. CDR3 amino acids: CASSLSPSDRENQPQHF. The CDR3 region has the DNA TGTGCCAGCAGCTTATCCCCCTCGGACAGAGAGAATCAGCCCCAGCATTTT.

The gene calls are TRBV28 and TRBJ1-2; 7 bases align to TRBD1. In germline, CDR1 is MDHEN, CDR2 SYDVKM. V was clipped by 5 bases and J by 7 bases; unmatched bases: 4. There are 12 residues in the CDR3. The CDR3 region has the DNA TGTGCCAGCAGTACCTCAGGGGGTGGCTACACCTTC. Residues: CASSTSGGGYTF.

The CDR3 region has the DNA TGTGCCAGCACCCAAGGGCCGGTGCTTAAGGTTGCTGCACCGGGACTAGCAAGGGATACGCAGTATTTT. It is translated as CASTQGPVLKVAAPGLARDTQYF. The rearrangement links TRBV2 to TRBJ2-3; 9 nucleotides agree with TRBD2. The CDR3 sequence is 23 residues long. V dropped 7 bases and J dropped 6; count of bases not matched to a gene: 35. The germline V gene encodes CDR1 SNHLY and CDR2 FYNNEI.

The chain joins TRBV6-2 or TRBV6-3 to TRBJ2-2, with a tentative D call TRBD2 (6 bases). The V end lost 3 bases, the J end lost 2 bases, and 10 bases lay between the germline ends. The length of the CDR3 is 15 residues. CDR1 is MNHEY, CDR2 SVGEGT, per germline. The CDR3 sequence is CASSYSGLNTGELFF. For the CDR3, the DNA is TGTGCCAGCAGTTATAGCGGATTAAACACCGGGGAGCTGTTTTTT.

V and J are TRBV15 and TRBJ1-3; no definite D call. CDR3 size: 16 residues. Germline CDR1 is LNHNV and CDR2 is YYDKDF (reference sequence). V lost 0 bases and J lost 4, with 13 bases in between. The CDR3 region is CATSRDGPTPGNTIYF. DNA of the CDR3: TGTGCCACCAGCAGAGATGGGCCCACTCCGGGAAACACCATATATTTT.

The rearrangement uses TRBV6-2 or TRBV6-3 and TRBJ2-7, with D hard to call. Trimming stripped 4 bases from V and 3 bases from J, with 10 bases between. The germline V gene has CDR1 MNHEY and CDR2 SVGEGT. This CDR3 spans 13 amino acids. CDR3 in DNA: TGTGCCAGCAGTTCACATTCAGTCTACGAGCAGTACTTC. It is translated as CASSSHSVYEQYF.